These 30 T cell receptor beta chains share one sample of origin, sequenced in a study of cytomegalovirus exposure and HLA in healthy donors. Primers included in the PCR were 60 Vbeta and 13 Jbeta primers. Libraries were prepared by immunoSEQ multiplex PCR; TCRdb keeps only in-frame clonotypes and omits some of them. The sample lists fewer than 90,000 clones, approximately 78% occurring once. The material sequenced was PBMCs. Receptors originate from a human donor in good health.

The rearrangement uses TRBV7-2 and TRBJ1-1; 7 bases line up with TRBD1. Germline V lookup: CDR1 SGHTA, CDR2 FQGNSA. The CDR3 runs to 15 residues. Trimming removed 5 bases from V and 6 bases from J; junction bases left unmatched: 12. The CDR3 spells CASSPVPGTAAEAFF. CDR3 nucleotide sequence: TGTGCCAGCAGCCCAGTCCCCGGGACAGCCGCTGAAGCTTTCTTT.

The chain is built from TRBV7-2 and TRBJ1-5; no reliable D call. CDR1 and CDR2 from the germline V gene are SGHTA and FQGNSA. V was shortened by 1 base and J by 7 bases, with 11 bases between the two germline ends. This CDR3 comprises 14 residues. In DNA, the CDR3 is TGTGCCAGCAGCTTAGGTCCGGGGAAACAGCCCCAGCATTTT. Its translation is CASSLGPGKQPQHF.

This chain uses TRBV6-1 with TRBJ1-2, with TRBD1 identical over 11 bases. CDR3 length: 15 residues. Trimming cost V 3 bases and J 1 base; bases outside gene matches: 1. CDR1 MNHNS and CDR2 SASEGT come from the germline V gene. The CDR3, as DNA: TGTGCCAGCAGTGAGGGGACAGGGGGTAACTATGGCTACACCTTC. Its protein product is CASSEGTGGNYGYTF.

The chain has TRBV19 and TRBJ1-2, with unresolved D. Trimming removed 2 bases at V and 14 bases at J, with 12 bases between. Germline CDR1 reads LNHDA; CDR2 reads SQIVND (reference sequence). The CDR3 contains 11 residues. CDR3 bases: TGTGCCAGTAGTATAAGCGCCGCGGCTACCTTC. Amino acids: CASSISAAATF.

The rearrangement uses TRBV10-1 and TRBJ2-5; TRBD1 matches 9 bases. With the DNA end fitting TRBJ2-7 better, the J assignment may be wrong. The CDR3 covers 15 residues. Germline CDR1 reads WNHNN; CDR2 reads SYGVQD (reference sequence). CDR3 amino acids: CASSESGTGSVEQYF. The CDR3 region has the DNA TGCGCCAGCAGTGAGTCGGGGACAGGGTCTGTCGAGCAGTACTTC.

Written as DNA, the CDR3 is TGTGCCAGTAGTATGCGGAGGGCTGAAGCTTTCTTT. It encodes CASSMRRAEAFF. The V call is TRBV19, the J call TRBJ1-1; D call uncertain. CDR1 LNHDA and CDR2 SQIVND come from the germline V gene (reference sequence). The CDR3 is 12 residues long. Between the trimmed V and J ends, which lost 3 bases and 6 bases, there was a span of 8 bases. Complete variable domain (other parts from reference TRBV19 and TRBJ1-1): DGGITQSPKYLFRKEGQNVTLSCEQNLNHDAMYWYRQDPGQGLRLIYYSQIVNDFQKGDIAEGYSVSREKKESFPLTVTSAQKNPTAFYLCASSMRRAEAFFGQGTRLTVV.

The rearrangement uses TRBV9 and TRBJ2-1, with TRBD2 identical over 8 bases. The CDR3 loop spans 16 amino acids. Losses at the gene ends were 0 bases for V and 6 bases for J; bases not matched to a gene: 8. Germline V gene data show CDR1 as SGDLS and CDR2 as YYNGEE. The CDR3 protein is CASSVVLGGAGNEQFF. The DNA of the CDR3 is TGTGCCAGCAGCGTAGTCCTCGGGGGGGCCGGCAATGAGCAGTTCTTC.

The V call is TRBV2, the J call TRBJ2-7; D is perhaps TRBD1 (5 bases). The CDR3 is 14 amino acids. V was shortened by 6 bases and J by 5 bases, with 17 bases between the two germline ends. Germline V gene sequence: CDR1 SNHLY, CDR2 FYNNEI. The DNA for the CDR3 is TGTGCCAGCAGACAGGACCTCCCTGTCCACGAGCAGTACTTC. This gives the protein CASRQDLPVHEQYF.

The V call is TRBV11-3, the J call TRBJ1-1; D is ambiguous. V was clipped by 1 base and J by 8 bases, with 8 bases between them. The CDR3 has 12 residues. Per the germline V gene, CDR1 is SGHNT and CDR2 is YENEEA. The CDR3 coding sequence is TGTGCCAGCAGCTTAGGTCGTGTAGAAGCTTTCTTT. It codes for CASSLGRVEAFF.

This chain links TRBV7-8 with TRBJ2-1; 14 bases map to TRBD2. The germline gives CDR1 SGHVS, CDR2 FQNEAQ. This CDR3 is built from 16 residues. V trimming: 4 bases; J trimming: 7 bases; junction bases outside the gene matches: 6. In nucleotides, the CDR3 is TGTGCCAGCAGCTACCCCGGGACTAGCGGGGGTAATGAGCAGTTCTTC. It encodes CASSYPGTSGGNEQFF. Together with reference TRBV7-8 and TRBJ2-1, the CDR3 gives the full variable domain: GAGVSQSPRYKVAKRGQDVALRCDPISGHVSLFWYQQALGQGPEFLTYFQNEAQLDKSGLPSDRFFAERPEGSVSTLKIQRTQQEDSAVYLCASSYPGTSGGNEQFFGPGTRLTVL.

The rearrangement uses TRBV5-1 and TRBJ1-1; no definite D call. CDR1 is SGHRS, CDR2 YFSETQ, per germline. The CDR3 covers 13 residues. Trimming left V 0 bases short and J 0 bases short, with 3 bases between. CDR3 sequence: CASSLGVNTEAFF. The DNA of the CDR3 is TGCGCCAGCAGCTTGGGCGTGAACACTGAAGCTTTCTTT. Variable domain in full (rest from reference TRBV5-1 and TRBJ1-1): KAGVTQTPRYLIKTRGQQVTLSCSPISGHRSVSWYQQTPGQGLQFLFEYFSETQRNKGNFPGRFSGRQFSNSRSEMNVSTLELGDSALYLCASSLGVNTEAFFGQGTRLTVV.

CDR3 loop: CASSPPGGLHEQYF. DNA of the CDR3: TGCGCCAGCAGCCCCCCGGGGGGGTTGCACGAGCAGTACTTC. The V and J genes are TRBV5-1 and TRBJ2-7, with 8 bases that match TRBD2. Germline CDR1 reads SGHRS; CDR2 reads YFSETQ. The CDR3 runs to 14 residues. The V gene end was trimmed by 4 bases and the J gene end by 5 bases; junction bases not matched to a gene: 8.

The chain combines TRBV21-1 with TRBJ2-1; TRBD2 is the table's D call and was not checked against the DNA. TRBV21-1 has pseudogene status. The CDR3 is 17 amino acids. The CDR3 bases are TGTGCCAATCCGGGACTAGCGGGGGGGAGCTCCTACAATGAGCAGTTCTTC. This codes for CANPGLAGGSSYNEQFF.

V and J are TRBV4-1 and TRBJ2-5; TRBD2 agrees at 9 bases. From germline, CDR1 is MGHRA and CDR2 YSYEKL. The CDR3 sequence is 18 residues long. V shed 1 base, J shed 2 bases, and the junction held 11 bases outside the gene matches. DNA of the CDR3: TGCGCCAGCAGCCAAGCTCCTCTTAGCGGGGGATCTCAAGAGACCCAGTACTTC. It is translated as CASSQAPLSGGSQETQYF.

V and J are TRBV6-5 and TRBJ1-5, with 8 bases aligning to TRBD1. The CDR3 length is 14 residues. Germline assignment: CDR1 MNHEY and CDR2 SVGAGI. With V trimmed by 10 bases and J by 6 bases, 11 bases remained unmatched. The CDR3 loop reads CATWGQGAGQPQHF. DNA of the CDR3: TGTGCCACCTGGGGGCAGGGGGCAGGTCAGCCCCAGCATTTT.

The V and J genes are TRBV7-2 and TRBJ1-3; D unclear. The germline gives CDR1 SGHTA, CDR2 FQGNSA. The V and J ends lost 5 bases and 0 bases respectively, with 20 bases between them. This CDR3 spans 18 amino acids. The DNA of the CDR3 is TGTGCCAGCAGCCCAAGACGGACTGGACTCAGCTCTGGAAACACCATATATTTT. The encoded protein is CASSPRRTGLSSGNTIYF.

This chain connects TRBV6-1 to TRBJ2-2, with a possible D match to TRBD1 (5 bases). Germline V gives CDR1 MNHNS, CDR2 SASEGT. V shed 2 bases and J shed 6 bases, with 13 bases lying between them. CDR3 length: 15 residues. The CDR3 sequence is CASSERQGRPGELFF. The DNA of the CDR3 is TGTGCCAGCAGTGAAAGGCAGGGCCGTCCCGGGGAGCTGTTTTTT.

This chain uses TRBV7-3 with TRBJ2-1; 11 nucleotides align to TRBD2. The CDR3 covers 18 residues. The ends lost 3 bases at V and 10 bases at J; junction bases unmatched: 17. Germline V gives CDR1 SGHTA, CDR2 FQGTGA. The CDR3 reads CASSFRLGTSGPKWEQFF. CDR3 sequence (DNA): TGTGCCAGCAGCTTTCGTCTCGGGACTAGCGGTCCAAAATGGGAGCAGTTCTTC.

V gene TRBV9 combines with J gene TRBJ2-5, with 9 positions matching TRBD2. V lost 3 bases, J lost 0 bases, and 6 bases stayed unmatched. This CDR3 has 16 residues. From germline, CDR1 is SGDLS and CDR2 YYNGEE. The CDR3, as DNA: TGTGCCAGCAGCGGACAAGCGGGGGGCAACCAAGAGACCCAGTACTTC. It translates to CASSGQAGGNQETQYF. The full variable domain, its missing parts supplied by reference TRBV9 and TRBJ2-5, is DSGVTQTPKHLITATGQRVTLRCSPRSGDLSVYWYQQSLDQGLQFLIQYYNGEERAKGNILERFSAQQFPDLHSELNLSSLELGDSALYFCASSGQAGGNQETQYFGPGTRLLVL.

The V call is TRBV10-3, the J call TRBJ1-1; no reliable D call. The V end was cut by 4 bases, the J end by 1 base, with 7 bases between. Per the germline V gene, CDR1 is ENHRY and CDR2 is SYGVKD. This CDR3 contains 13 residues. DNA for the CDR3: TGTGCCATCAGTGGTGGCGGGAACACTGAAGCTTTCTTT. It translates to CAISGGGNTEAFF.

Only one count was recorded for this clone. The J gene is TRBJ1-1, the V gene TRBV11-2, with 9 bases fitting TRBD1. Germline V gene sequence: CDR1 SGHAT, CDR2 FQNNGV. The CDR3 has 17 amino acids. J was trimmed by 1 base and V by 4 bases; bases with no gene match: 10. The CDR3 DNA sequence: TGTGCCAGCAGCTCTACCCACAGGGGGCCGGGGAACACTGAAGCTTTCTTT. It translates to CASSSTHRGPGNTEAFF. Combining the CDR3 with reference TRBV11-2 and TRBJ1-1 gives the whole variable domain EAGVAQSPRYKIIEKRQSVAFWCNPISGHATLYWYQQILGQGPKLLIQFQNNGVVDDSQLPKDRFSAERLKGVDSTLKIQPAKLEDSAVYLCASSSTHRGPGNTEAFFGQGTRLTVV.

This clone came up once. CDR3 coding DNA: TGTGCCAGCAGTTTCGAGATGCGGGAGACCCAGTACTTC. Translating it yields CASSFEMRETQYF. The chain recombines TRBV28 with TRBJ2-5, with no clear D. Trimming pared 3 bases from V and 5 bases from J, leaving 10 bases between. This CDR3 spans 13 amino acids. Per germline, CDR1 MDHEN and CDR2 SYDVKM.

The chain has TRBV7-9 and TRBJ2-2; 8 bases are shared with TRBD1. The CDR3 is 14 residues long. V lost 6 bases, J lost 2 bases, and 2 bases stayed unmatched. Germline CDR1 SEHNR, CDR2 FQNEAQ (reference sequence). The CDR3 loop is CASRGQGNTGELFF. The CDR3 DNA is TGTGCCAGCAGAGGACAGGGCAACACCGGGGAGCTGTTTTTT.

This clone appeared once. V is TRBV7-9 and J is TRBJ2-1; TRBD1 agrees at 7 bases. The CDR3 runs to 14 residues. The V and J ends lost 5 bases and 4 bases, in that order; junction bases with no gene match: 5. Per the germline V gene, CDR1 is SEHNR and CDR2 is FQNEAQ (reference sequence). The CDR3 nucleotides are TGTGCCAGCAGCCCGGGACAGTATTACAATGAGCAGTTCTTC. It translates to CASSPGQYYNEQFF.

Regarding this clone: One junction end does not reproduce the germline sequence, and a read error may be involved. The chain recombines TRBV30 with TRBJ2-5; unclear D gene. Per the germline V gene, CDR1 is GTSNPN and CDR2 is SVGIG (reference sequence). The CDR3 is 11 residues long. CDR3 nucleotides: TGTGCCTGGAGCGGAGAAGAGATCCAGTACTTC. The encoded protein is CAWSGEEIQYF.

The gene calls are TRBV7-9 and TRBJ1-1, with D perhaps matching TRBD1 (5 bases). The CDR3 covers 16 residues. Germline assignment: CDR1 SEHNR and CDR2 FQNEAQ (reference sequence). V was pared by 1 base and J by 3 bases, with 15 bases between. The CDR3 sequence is CASSLDPGTGYTEAFF. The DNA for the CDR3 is TGTGCCAGCAGCTTAGATCCCGGGACTGGGTACACTGAAGCTTTCTTT.

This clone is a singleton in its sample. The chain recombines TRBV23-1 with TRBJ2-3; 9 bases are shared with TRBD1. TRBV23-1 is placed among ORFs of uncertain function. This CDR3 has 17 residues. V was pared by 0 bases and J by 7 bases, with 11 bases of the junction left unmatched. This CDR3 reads CASSQSLGQGGENTQYF. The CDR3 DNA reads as TGCGCCAGCAGTCAATCGCTGGGACAGGGAGGGGAGAATACGCAGTATTTT.

The CDR3 region is CASRPQGVTNEKLFF. The DNA of the CDR3 is TGCGCCAGCAGACCACAGGGTGTCACTAATGAAAAACTGTTTTTT. This rearrangement joins TRBV5-1 to TRBJ1-4; D is possibly TRBD1 (6 bases). Looked up from germline, CDR1 is SGHRS and CDR2 is YFSETQ. This CDR3 is 15 amino acids long. V dropped 5 bases and J dropped 2 bases, with 13 bases sitting between them.

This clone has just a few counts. This CDR3 is CASSFWTSGGADTQYF. Here the CDR3 DNA reads TGTGCCAGCAGCTTTTGGACTAGCGGGGGGGCAGATACGCAGTATTTT. The chain couples TRBV7-8 to TRBJ2-3; 15 bases agree with TRBD2. The CDR3 runs to 16 residues. The J segment lost 4 bases and the V segment lost 3 bases, leaving 2 bases of the junction unmatched. CDR1 and CDR2 from the germline V gene are SGHVS and FQNEAQ.

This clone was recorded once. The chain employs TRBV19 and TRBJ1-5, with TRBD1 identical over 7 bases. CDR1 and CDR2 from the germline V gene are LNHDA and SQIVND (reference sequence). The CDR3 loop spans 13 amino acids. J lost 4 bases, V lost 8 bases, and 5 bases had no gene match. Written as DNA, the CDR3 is TGTGCCAGTTCGGGACAGCCAAATCAGCCCCAGCATTTT. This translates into CASSGQPNQPQHF.